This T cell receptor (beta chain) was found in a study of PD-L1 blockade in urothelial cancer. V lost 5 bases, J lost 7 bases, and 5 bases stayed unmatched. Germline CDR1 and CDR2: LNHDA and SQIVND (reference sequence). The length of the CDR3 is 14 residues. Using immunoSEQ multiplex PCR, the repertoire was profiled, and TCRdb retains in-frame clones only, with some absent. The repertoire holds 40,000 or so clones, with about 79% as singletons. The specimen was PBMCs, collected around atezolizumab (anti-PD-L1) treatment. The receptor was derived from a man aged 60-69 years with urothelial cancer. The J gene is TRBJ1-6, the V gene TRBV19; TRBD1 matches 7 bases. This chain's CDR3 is CASSPLTGNSPLHF. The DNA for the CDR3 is TGTGCCAGTAGTCCCTTGACAGGGAATTCACCCCTCCACTTT.